A single sample gave rise to the 27 T cell receptor beta chains below, sequenced in a study of blood T cell repertoires in COVID-19. The table came from immunoSEQ multiplex PCR; TCRdb's copy has only in-frame clones and leaves some out. The sample records 130,000 to 150,000 clones, around 85% being singletons. The sequenced material came from peripheral blood. Every receptor here comes from a woman aged 60-75 years with COVID-19, enrolled during active disease.

The gene calls are TRBV19 and TRBJ2-7, with a possible D match to TRBD1 (6 bases). This CDR3 is 12 amino acids long. With 8 bases removed from V and 2 bases from J, the gap between germline ends came to 10 bases. Germline CDR1 LNHDA, CDR2 SQIVND (reference sequence). The CDR3 loop is CASSDSPYEQYF. The CDR3 nucleotides read TGTGCCAGTTCGGACAGTCCCTACGAGCAGTACTTC.

The V gene is TRBV21-1, the J gene TRBJ1-5; TRBD1, the table's D call, was not compared with the DNA. TRBV21-1 is classified as a pseudogene. The CDR3 runs to 15 residues. CDR3: CASPQGIRSDQPQHF. CDR3 nucleotides: TGTGCCAGCCCCCAGGGGATCCGAAGCGATCAGCCCCAGCATTTT.

The chain is built from TRBV19 and TRBJ2-2; perhaps TRBD2 as D (6 bases). Trimming took 4 bases from V and 1 from J, leaving 7 bases between them. The CDR3 is made up of 14 amino acids. Germline CDR1 is LNHDA and CDR2 is SQIVND (reference sequence). DNA of the CDR3: TGTGCCAGTAGTAATAGCGGGAACACCGGGGAGCTGTTTTTT. This gives the protein CASSNSGNTGELFF. The whole variable domain, filled in from reference TRBV19 and TRBJ2-2, reads DGGITQSPKYLFRKEGQNVTLSCEQNLNHDAMYWYRQDPGQGLRLIYYSQIVNDFQKGDIAEGYSVSREKKESFPLTVTSAQKNPTAFYLCASSNSGNTGELFFGEGSRLTVL.

The rearrangement joins TRBV19 to TRBJ1-4; the match to TRBD1 covers 10 bases. Trimming at V came to 3 bases and at J to 7 bases, leaving 2 bases not matched to a gene. Per germline, CDR1 LNHDA and CDR2 SQIVND (reference sequence). This CDR3 has 14 residues. This CDR3 is CASSMGQGFEKLFF. CDR3 nucleotide sequence: TGTGCCAGTAGTATGGGACAGGGGTTTGAAAAACTGTTTTTT.

The V gene is TRBV25-1, the J gene TRBJ2-7; 9 bases are shared with TRBD1. The germline V gene has CDR1 MGHDK and CDR2 SYGVNS. V gave up 7 bases and J gave up 2 bases; unmatched junction bases: 3. This CDR3 comprises 13 residues. This chain's CDR3 is CASTQGAPYEQYF. The CDR3 DNA is TGTGCCAGCACACAGGGGGCTCCCTACGAGCAGTACTTC.

V is TRBV14 and J is TRBJ2-7, with a weak D call TRBD1 (6 bases). Germline V gene lookup returns CDR1 SGHDN and CDR2 FVKESK. With 1 base removed from V and 3 bases from J, the gap between germline ends came to 13 bases. This CDR3 spans 15 amino acids. The CDR3 sequence is CASSQAGHLFYEQYF. The CDR3, as DNA: TGTGCCAGCAGCCAAGCGGGACACCTCTTCTACGAGCAGTACTTC. Based on the CDR3 plus reference TRBV14 and TRBJ2-7, the full variable domain is EAGVTQFPSHSVIEKGQTVTLRCDPISGHDNLYWYRRVMGKEIKFLLHFVKESKQDESGMPNNRFLAERTGGTYSTLKVQPAELEDSGVYFCASSQAGHLFYEQYFGPGTRLTVT.

The chain employs TRBV10-2 and TRBJ1-5; TRBD1 might be the D (5 bases). From germline, CDR1 is WSHSY and CDR2 SAAADI. The CDR3 has 14 amino acids. V lost 6 bases and J lost 0, with 9 bases in between. The CDR3: CASRPTGSNQPQHF. The CDR3 coding sequence is TGCGCCAGCAGACCTACAGGTAGCAATCAGCCCCAGCATTTT.

This chain connects TRBV11-2 to TRBJ1-5; 8 positions match TRBD1. V lost 5 bases to trimming and J lost 7 bases; unmatched junction nucleotides: 4. Looked up from germline, CDR1 is SGHAT and CDR2 is FQNNGV. The CDR3 runs to 13 residues. CDR3 DNA sequence: TGTGCCAGCAGCAACGGACAGGGCCAGCCCCAGCATTTT. Translated: CASSNGQGQPQHF.

V gene TRBV6-2 or TRBV6-3 combines with J gene TRBJ1-4; no reliable D call. CDR1 and CDR2 from the germline V gene are MNHEY and SVGEGT. V was trimmed by 6 bases and J by 1 base, leaving 9 bases between them. The length of the CDR3 is 14 residues. CDR3 bases: TGTGCCAGCAGCAGACTCGGAACTAATGAAAAACTGTTTTTT. Translating gives CASSRLGTNEKLFF.

V usage is TRBV4-3 and J usage is TRBJ2-7; no definite D call. The CDR3 sequence is 15 residues long. Trimming took 1 base from V and 1 from J, leaving 11 bases between them. The germline CDR1 and CDR2 sequences are LGHNA and YSLEER. The CDR3 nucleotides are TGCGCCAGCAGCCAAGGCTTATACGGTTCCTACGAGCAGTACTTC. It codes for CASSQGLYGSYEQYF.

This chain joins TRBV24-1 and TRBJ1-1; D is uncertain. In germline, CDR1 is KGHDR, CDR2 SFDVKD. V lost 9 bases and J lost 7, with 14 bases in between. This CDR3 region has 12 residues. In nucleotides, the CDR3 is TGTGCCACCTCCGGGGTTTGGGGTGAAGCTTTCTTT. Translating it yields CATSGVWGEAFF.

CDR3 in DNA: TGTGCCAGCAGCTCGCGGGGTTTTTATAGCAATCAGCCCCAGCATTTT. Protein product: CASSSRGFYSNQPQHF. This chain connects TRBV13 to TRBJ1-5; no clear D gene. The CDR3 loop spans 16 amino acids. Germline V lookup: CDR1 PRHDT, CDR2 FYEKMQ (reference sequence). V was pared by 4 bases and J by 0 bases, with 13 bases between.

The genes are TRBV6-5 and TRBJ2-7, with a possible D match to TRBD2 (5 bases). Germline-derived CDR1 and CDR2 are MNHEY and SVGAGI. Trimming stripped 1 base from V and 3 bases from J, with 13 bases between. CDR3 size: 15 residues. The CDR3, as DNA: TGTGCCAGCAGTTACTTGGCGGGTAGCAGCTACGAGCAGTACTTC. It specifies CASSYLAGSSYEQYF.

This clone was observed a few times. This chain links TRBV18 with TRBJ1-2; 11 nucleotides line up with TRBD1. The CDR3 contains 15 residues. The J segment lost 6 bases and the V segment lost 4 bases, leaving 7 bases of the junction unmatched. Germline CDR1 and CDR2: KGHSH and LQKENI. CDR3 bases: TGTGCCAGCTCACGCTGGGACAGGGGGGAGGATGGCTACACCTTC. Protein: CASSRWDRGEDGYTF.

V is TRBV7-3 and J is TRBJ1-2; 7 bases are shared with TRBD1. This CDR3 comprises 15 residues. From germline, CDR1 is SGHTA and CDR2 FQGTGA. V lost 4 bases and J lost 0; bases outside the gene matches: 5. In DNA, the CDR3 is TGTGCCAGCAGCTCTCAGGGGGGCCCTAACTATGGCTACACCTTC. Encoded protein: CASSSQGGPNYGYTF. The full variable domain, with the rest looked up from reference TRBV7-3 and TRBJ1-2, is GAGVSQTPSNKVTEKGKYVELRCDPISGHTALYWYRQSLGQGPEFLIYFQGTGAADDSGLPNDRFFAVRPEGSVSTLKIQRTERGDSAVYLCASSSQGGPNYGYTFGSGTRLTVV.

The chain links TRBV15 to TRBJ2-1; 7 bases match TRBD1. V lost 2 bases, J lost 3 bases, and 7 bases stayed unmatched. This CDR3 is 16 amino acids long. Germline CDR1 LNHNV, CDR2 YYDKDF (reference sequence). CDR3 region: CATSRRQGTFYNEQFF. CDR3 sequence (DNA): TGTGCCACCAGCAGACGACAGGGAACTTTCTACAATGAGCAGTTCTTC.

This clone was seen a handful of times. V is TRBV3-1 (or the pseudogene TRBV3-2) and J is TRBJ1-5; no clear D. Germline assignment: CDR1 LGHDT and CDR2 YNNKEL (reference sequence). CDR3 size: 15 residues. V gave up 0 bases and J gave up 3 bases, with 9 bases separating them. CDR3 region: CASSQDTNPNQPQHF. The CDR3 DNA reads as TGTGCCAGCAGCCAAGATACTAACCCCAATCAGCCCCAGCATTTT.

The CDR3 DNA is TGTGCCAGCAGTTACAAGGACAGGTACACTGAAGCTTTCTTT. Its translation: CASSYKDRYTEAFF. The chain joins TRBV6-5 to TRBJ1-1; TRBD1 agrees at 7 bases. From germline, CDR1 is MNHEY and CDR2 SVGAGI. The junction had 3 bases not matched to a gene; V was cut back by 2 bases and J by 3 bases. The CDR3 loop spans 14 amino acids.

V and J are TRBV12-3 or TRBV12-4 and TRBJ1-2; D unclear. This CDR3 spans 11 amino acids. The V end lost 4 bases, the J end lost 6 bases, and 6 bases lay between the germline ends. The CDR3 is CASSWADGYTF. CDR3 coding DNA: TGTGCCAGCAGTTGGGCAGATGGCTACACCTTC.

The chain recombines TRBV7-8 with TRBJ2-5; D gene ambiguous. Trimming stripped 5 bases from V and 0 bases from J, with 10 bases between. From germline, CDR1 is SGHVS and CDR2 FQNEAQ. This CDR3 comprises 14 residues. The CDR3 DNA follows: TGTGCCAGCAGCCGAGCTAAAAACCAAGAGACCCAGTACTTC. Protein: CASSRAKNQETQYF.

The chain combines TRBV4-1 with TRBJ2-3, with 10 bases lining up with TRBD1. The germline V gene has CDR1 MGHRA and CDR2 YSYEKL. V trimming: 2 bases; J trimming: 12 bases; junction bases outside the gene matches: 8. This CDR3 comprises 14 residues. The CDR3 loop reads CASSQIGTGARQYF. The CDR3 bases are TGCGCCAGCAGCCAAATCGGGACAGGGGCACGTCAGTATTTT.

The chain uses TRBV13 and TRBJ1-1; D perhaps matches TRBD1 (5 bases). V lost 5 bases to trimming and J lost 3 bases, with 13 bases between them. The CDR3 contains 14 residues. The V gene's germline CDR1 is PRHDT and CDR2 FYEKMQ (reference sequence). The CDR3 sequence: CASSLWGNYTEAFF. Written as DNA, the CDR3 is TGTGCCAGCAGCCTCTGGGGCAATTACACTGAAGCTTTCTTT.

V and J are TRBV4-2 and TRBJ1-5; weak D call: TRBD1 (5 bases). CDR1 LGHNA and CDR2 YNFKEQ come from the germline V gene. CDR3 length: 16 amino acids. Trimming shortened V by 0 bases and J by 2 bases, and 11 bases separated the two germline ends. CDR3 in amino acids: CASSQDPGRGNQPQHF. Here the CDR3 DNA reads TGTGCCAGCAGCCAAGATCCAGGGAGGGGCAATCAGCCCCAGCATTTT.

The chain joins TRBV24-1 to TRBJ2-3, with D possibly TRBD1 on 6 matching bases. The CDR3 length is 15 residues. Germline lookup yields CDR1 KGHDR and CDR2 SFDVKD. V dropped 4 bases and J dropped 4 bases, with 14 bases sitting between them. The CDR3 is CATSEQGLGSDTQYF. The CDR3, as DNA: TGTGCCACCAGTGAACAGGGTTTGGGTTCAGATACGCAGTATTTT.

A few counts support this clone. The J gene is TRBJ2-1, the V gene TRBV4-2; 12 bases line up with TRBD2. J lost 0 bases, V lost 4 bases, and 16 bases had no gene match. Germline CDR1 LGHNA, CDR2 YNFKEQ. The CDR3 spans 21 residues. CDR3 region: CASSRKTSGGPRFGSYNEQFF. DNA for the CDR3: TGTGCCAGCAGCCGTAAAACTAGCGGGGGGCCGCGTTTCGGCTCCTACAATGAGCAGTTCTTC.

The chain joins TRBV20-1 to TRBJ2-7; D perhaps matches TRBD2 (5 bases). Germline-derived CDR1 and CDR2 are DFQATT and SNEGSKA (reference sequence). V dropped 3 bases and J dropped 7 bases, with 22 bases sitting between them. There are 15 residues in the CDR3. In DNA form, the CDR3 reads TGCAGTGCTAGTCCCCCTGTTACTAGTTCTGAAGAGCAGTACTTC. This gives the protein CSASPPVTSSEEQYF.

V usage is TRBV29-1 and J usage is TRBJ1-5, with TRBD1 identical over 10 bases. The CDR3 has 14 amino acids. The germline V gene encodes CDR1 SQVTM and CDR2 ANQGSEA. V trimming: 4 bases; J trimming: 3 bases; junction bases outside the gene matches: 3. CDR3 DNA sequence: TGCAGCGTTGGAGGGACAGGGGTCAATCAGCCCCAGCATTTT. Amino acid sequence: CSVGGTGVNQPQHF.